One sample yielded the 28 T cell receptor beta chains listed below, sequenced in a study of blood T cell repertoires in COVID-19 (dated by TCRdb to between 2020 and 2021). Library creation used the immunoSEQ multiplex PCR assay. TCRdb's version of the immuneACCESS table is confined to in-frame rearrangements and falls short of the full clone set. An unresolved V gene accounts for under half of the shortfall where checked; the remainder is of unknown origin. The sample data list around 60,000 clones, and roughly 77% of these were observed just once. The ten largest clones represent approximately 15% of the sample. Sequenced sample: peripheral blood. The receptor source for this set is a man older than 75 with acute or convalescent COVID-19.

This chain connects TRBV23-1 to TRBJ1-6; the D gene is possibly TRBD1 (6 bases). TRBV23-1 is an open reading frame whose function is uncertain. V lost 0 bases and J 0 bases, leaving 18 bases between the germline ends. The CDR3 has 20 amino acids. CDR3 in DNA: TGCGCCAGCAGTCAATCAGACCCCCCCGACAGGAGCTCCTATAATTCACCCCTCCACTTT. It specifies CASSQSDPPDRSSYNSPLHF.

The chain couples TRBV5-6 to TRBJ1-3; D unclear. V lost 4 bases to trimming and J lost 4 bases, with 15 bases between them. Germline CDR1 is SGHDT and CDR2 is YYEEEE. There are 15 residues in the CDR3. The CDR3 DNA reads TGTGCCAGCAGCCCCACGGGGTCATACGGAAACACCATATATTTT. Translating it yields CASSPTGSYGNTIYF. The variable domain in full, completed from reference TRBV5-6 and TRBJ1-3, reads DAGVTQSPTHLIKTRGQQVTLRCSPKSGHDTVSWYQQALGQGPQFIFQYYEEEERQRGNFPDRFSGHQFPNYSSELNVNALLLGDSALYLCASSPTGSYGNTIYFGEGSWLTVV.

The chain couples TRBV6-6 to TRBJ1-6, with TRBD1 identical over 9 bases. Trimming cost V 5 bases and J 10 bases; bases outside gene matches: 18. This CDR3 is 18 amino acids long. Germline CDR1 reads MNHNY; CDR2 reads SVGAGI (reference sequence). As DNA, the CDR3 is TGTGCCAGCAGTCATACCCCGCCTAACAGGGGGCAGGGGTCACCCCTCCACTTT. This translates into CASSHTPPNRGQGSPLHF.

V gene TRBV3-1 (or the pseudogene TRBV3-2) combines with J gene TRBJ2-1; D uncertain. The length of the CDR3 is 16 residues. Trimming took 0 bases from V and 2 from J, leaving 11 bases between them. The germline V gene has CDR1 LGHDT and CDR2 YNNKEL (reference sequence). In DNA form, the CDR3 reads TGTGCCAGCAGCCAAGATCTTACTAACCCCTACAATGAGCAGTTCTTC. Its translation: CASSQDLTNPYNEQFF.

The chain has TRBV5-5 and TRBJ2-7, with D possibly TRBD2 on 6 matching bases. The V end was cut by 1 base, the J end by 4 bases, with 15 bases between. Germline V gene sequence: CDR1 SGHKS, CDR2 YYEKEE (reference sequence). This CDR3 comprises 15 residues. Here the CDR3 reads CASSLLGTRDYEQYF. The CDR3 nucleotides read TGTGCCAGCAGCTTGTTAGGGACTCGGGATTACGAGCAGTACTTC.

The chain uses TRBV5-8 and TRBJ1-1, with a possible D match to TRBD1 (5 bases). The CDR3 is 14 residues long. V was shortened by 0 bases and J by 5 bases, with 11 bases between the two germline ends. The V gene's germline CDR1 is SGHTS and CDR2 YDEGEE. The CDR3 sequence: CASSLGRARTEAFF. In DNA, the CDR3 is TGTGCCAGCAGCTTGGGCAGGGCGAGAACTGAAGCTTTCTTT.

The V call is TRBV27, the J call TRBJ2-3; TRBD2 matches at 8 bases. Trimming took 7 bases from V and 8 from J; bases not matched to a gene: 14. This CDR3 has 15 residues. Germline V gene sequence: CDR1 MNHEY, CDR2 SMNVEV (reference sequence). The CDR3 coding sequence is TGTGCCAGCACCCCTAGGGGATCAAGCGGGGGTACGCAGTATTTT. Its protein product is CASTPRGSSGGTQYF.

The J gene is TRBJ2-1, the V gene TRBV19; D possibly corresponds to TRBD2 (6 bases). The V gene lost 5 bases and the J gene lost 9 bases, with 17 bases spanning the gap. Germline V gene lookup returns CDR1 LNHDA and CDR2 SQIVND (reference sequence). The length of the CDR3 is 14 residues. Here the CDR3 reads CASSARLGGAEQFF. The CDR3 DNA reads TGTGCCAGTAGTGCGCGACTAGGTGGTGCTGAGCAGTTCTTC. Complete variable domain (other parts from reference TRBV19 and TRBJ2-1): DGGITQSPKYLFRKEGQNVTLSCEQNLNHDAMYWYRQDPGQGLRLIYYSQIVNDFQKGDIAEGYSVSREKKESFPLTVTSAQKNPTAFYLCASSARLGGAEQFFGPGTRLTVL.

J is TRBJ2-3 and V is TRBV6-5; D is unresolved. The V end was cut by 7 bases, the J end by 3 bases, with 17 bases between. Germline values: CDR1 MNHEY, CDR2 SVGAGI. The CDR3 spans 15 residues. The DNA of the CDR3 is TGTGCCAGCATGCCCCCCTGGGCCATTACAGATACGCAGTATTTT. This codes for CASMPPWAITDTQYF.

The rearrangement links TRBV18 to TRBJ2-2; a weak D match, TRBD1 (6 bases). The CDR3 covers 16 residues. V lost 3 bases and J lost 0, with 11 bases in between. Germline CDR1 reads KGHSH; CDR2 reads LQKENI. CDR3 amino acids: CASSPDRIPNTGELFF. The CDR3 region has the DNA TGTGCCAGCTCACCTGACAGGATACCGAACACCGGGGAGCTGTTTTTT. Together with reference TRBV18 and TRBJ2-2, the CDR3 gives the full variable domain: NAGVMQNPRHLVRRRGQEARLRCSPMKGHSHVYWYRQLPEEGLKFMVYLQKENIIDESGMPKERFSAEFPKEGPSILRIQQVVRGDSAAYFCASSPDRIPNTGELFFGEGSRLTVL.

The chain is built from TRBV7-9 and TRBJ1-5, with D unresolved. The CDR3 length is 17 residues. Trimming removed 0 bases from V and 0 bases from J, with 12 bases in between. Germline V gene sequence: CDR1 SEHNR, CDR2 FQNEAQ (reference sequence). The CDR3 reads CASSLAGGPNSNQPQHF. Written as DNA, the CDR3 is TGTGCCAGCAGCTTAGCGGGCGGGCCTAATAGCAATCAGCCCCAGCATTTT.

This chain joins TRBV12-5 and TRBJ2-7; TRBD1 aligns across 8 bases. After removal of 5 bases from V and 3 bases from J, the junction contained 9 bases not matched to a gene. The germline V gene encodes CDR1 LGHNT and CDR2 FRNRAP. The CDR3 sequence is 15 residues long. The CDR3 loop is CASGPGQGGGYEQYF. CDR3 coding DNA: TGTGCTAGTGGTCCCGGACAGGGTGGGGGCTACGAGCAGTACTTC.

The CDR3 loop reads CASSRTSGTETQYF. The CDR3 bases are TGTGCCAGCAGTCGTACTAGCGGCACAGAGACCCAGTACTTC. V and J are TRBV27 and TRBJ2-5, with 8 bases matching TRBD2. Trimming took 5 bases from V and 4 from J; bases not matched to a gene: 6. The CDR3 extends over 14 amino acids. The germline V gene has CDR1 MNHEY and CDR2 SMNVEV (reference sequence).

V is TRBV7-9 and J is TRBJ1-1, with no clear D. The V end was cut by 3 bases, the J end by 4 bases, with 9 bases between. CDR3 size: 13 residues. Germline CDR1 reads SEHNR; CDR2 reads FQNEAQ (reference sequence). This CDR3 reads CASSFRGATEAFF. CDR3 nucleotides: TGTGCCAGCAGCTTCCGGGGTGCCACTGAAGCTTTCTTT.

As concerns this clone: The sample contains more than one DNA sequence encoding this CDR3. The V gene is TRBV5-1, the J gene TRBJ2-7; D might be TRBD1 (5 bases). V dropped 2 bases and J dropped 1 base, with 7 bases sitting between them. This CDR3 spans 13 amino acids. Per the germline V gene, CDR1 is SGHRS and CDR2 is YFSETQ. The CDR3 coding sequence is TGCGCCAGCAGCTTAGCAGGGTCCTACGAGCAGTACTTC. This gives the protein CASSLAGSYEQYF.

V is TRBV6-1 and J is TRBJ1-2, with D possibly TRBD1 on 5 matching bases. CDR3 length equals 13 residues. Trimming stripped 4 bases from V and 7 bases from J, with 13 bases between. Germline-derived CDR1 and CDR2 are MNHNS and SASEGT. In DNA form, the CDR3 reads TGTGCCAGCAGTGGAGCGCAGGGAAGTGGCTACACCTTC. This translates into CASSGAQGSGYTF.

This sequence joins TRBV2 and TRBJ2-3, with a weak D call TRBD2 (7 bases). V lost 7 bases and J 2 bases, leaving 16 bases between the germline ends. This CDR3 has 15 residues. Germline CDR1 and CDR2: SNHLY and FYNNEI. This chain's CDR3 is CASKLRGPLTDTQYF. CDR3 nucleotide sequence: TGTGCCAGCAAGCTGCGGGGGCCGCTCACAGATACGCAGTATTTT. Full variable domain (rest looked up from reference TRBV2 and TRBJ2-3): EPEVTQTPSHQVTQMGQEVILRCVPISNHLYFYWYRQILGQKVEFLVSFYNNEISEKSEIFDDQFSVERPDGSNFTLKIRSTKLEDSAMYFCASKLRGPLTDTQYFGPGTRLTVL.

V and J are TRBV2 and TRBJ1-1; TRBD1 aligns across 8 bases. CDR3 length equals 15 residues. V shed 3 bases and J 5 bases; nucleotides not matched to a gene: 8. The V gene's germline CDR1 is SNHLY and CDR2 FYNNEI. Here the CDR3 DNA reads TGTGCCAGCAGTGATATCGGCAGGGGGCGTACTGAAGCTTTCTTT. Protein: CASSDIGRGRTEAFF.

The J gene is TRBJ1-3, the V gene TRBV7-9; no firm D call. V shed 7 bases and J shed 4 bases, with 11 bases lying between them. CDR3 length: 13 amino acids. CDR1 SEHNR and CDR2 FQNEAQ come from the germline V gene (reference sequence). The DNA for the CDR3 is TGTGCCAGCACCCCCCTCTCGGGAAACACCATATATTTT. This translates into CASTPLSGNTIYF.

This clone was counted only a few times. The chain employs TRBV2 and TRBJ1-4; weak D call: TRBD1 (5 bases). Trimming took 5 bases from V and 4 from J, leaving 11 bases between them. Germline V CDR1 and CDR2: SNHLY, FYNNEI. The CDR3 is made up of 14 amino acids. The CDR3 nucleotides are TGTGCCAGCAGTAGAAGGGGCCTTAATGAAAAACTGTTTTTT. Translated: CASSRRGLNEKLFF.

This rearrangement joins TRBV20-1 to TRBJ1-1, with D perhaps TRBD1 (6 bases). Germline-derived CDR1 and CDR2 are DFQATT and SNEGSKA (reference sequence). This CDR3 is 11 amino acids long. CDR3 in amino acids: CRGAQDAEAFF. The CDR3 region has the DNA TGCAGGGGGGCCCAAGACGCTGAAGCTTTCTTT.

The chain joins TRBV5-1 to TRBJ1-1; 11 nucleotides match TRBD1. The V and J ends lost 5 bases and 4 bases, in that order; junction bases with no gene match: 4. The CDR3 is 14 amino acids. In germline, CDR1 is SGHRS, CDR2 YFSETQ. The CDR3 DNA sequence: TGCGCCAGCAGTGAGGACAGGGGGCTCACTGAAGCTTTCTTT. Translating it yields CASSEDRGLTEAFF.

The chain couples TRBV19 to TRBJ2-2; 9 positions agree with TRBD1. J was trimmed by 6 bases and V by 6 bases; bases with no gene match: 8. CDR1 is LNHDA, CDR2 SQIVND, per germline (reference sequence). This CDR3 has 15 amino acids. The CDR3 region has the DNA TGTGCCAGTAGCCTGAGGGACAGGGCGGCCGGGGAGCTGTTTTTT. Its protein product is CASSLRDRAAGELFF. Drawing the rest from reference TRBV19 and TRBJ2-2, the complete variable domain is DGGITQSPKYLFRKEGQNVTLSCEQNLNHDAMYWYRQDPGQGLRLIYYSQIVNDFQKGDIAEGYSVSREKKESFPLTVTSAQKNPTAFYLCASSLRDRAAGELFFGEGSRLTVL.

The chain couples TRBV18 to TRBJ1-5; D gene unclear. The V gene's germline CDR1 is KGHSH and CDR2 LQKENI. The CDR3 contains 15 residues. Trimming removed 1 base at V and 4 bases at J, with 11 bases between. CDR3 nucleotides: TGTGCCAGCTCACCACGCCAGGAGCGGAATCAGCCCCAGCATTTT. This encodes CASSPRQERNQPQHF.

The rearrangement uses TRBV24-1 and TRBJ2-1; D perhaps matches TRBD1 (6 bases). Germline V gives CDR1 KGHDR, CDR2 SFDVKD. V lost 0 bases and J 5 bases, leaving 16 bases between the germline ends. The CDR3 covers 17 residues. CDR3 sequence (DNA): TGTGCCACCAGTGATTTGCGCTGGCACAGGGTAAACAATGAGCAGTTCTTC. Translating it yields CATSDLRWHRVNNEQFF.

This chain uses TRBV4-1 with TRBJ1-1; D is perhaps TRBD1 (5 bases). The CDR3 loop spans 15 amino acids. The V gene lost 2 bases and the J gene lost 8 bases, with 18 bases spanning the gap. CDR1 is MGHRA, CDR2 YSYEKL, per germline. Written as DNA, the CDR3 is TGCGCCAGCAGCCAAAAAATTCAAGGGGTATCGGAAGCTTTCTTT. Translating gives CASSQKIQGVSEAFF.

The V gene is TRBV10-3, the J gene TRBJ1-5; 9 bases match TRBD1. The germline gives CDR1 ENHRY, CDR2 SYGVKD. J gave up 7 bases and V 6 bases, and 7 bases lay outside the gene matches. The CDR3 runs to 14 residues. The DNA for the CDR3 is TGTGCCATCAGCCCGGGACAGGGATGGCAGCCCCAGCATTTT. This sequence encodes CAISPGQGWQPQHF.

Only one count was recorded for this clone. This chain joins TRBV19 and TRBJ1-4; 9 positions match TRBD1. The CDR3 is 15 residues long. Germline CDR1 reads LNHDA; CDR2 reads SQIVND (reference sequence). With V trimmed by 4 bases and J by 3 bases, 3 bases remained unmatched. The CDR3 is CASSTDRGANEKLFF. DNA of the CDR3: TGTGCCAGTAGTACGGACAGGGGTGCTAATGAAAAACTGTTTTTT.